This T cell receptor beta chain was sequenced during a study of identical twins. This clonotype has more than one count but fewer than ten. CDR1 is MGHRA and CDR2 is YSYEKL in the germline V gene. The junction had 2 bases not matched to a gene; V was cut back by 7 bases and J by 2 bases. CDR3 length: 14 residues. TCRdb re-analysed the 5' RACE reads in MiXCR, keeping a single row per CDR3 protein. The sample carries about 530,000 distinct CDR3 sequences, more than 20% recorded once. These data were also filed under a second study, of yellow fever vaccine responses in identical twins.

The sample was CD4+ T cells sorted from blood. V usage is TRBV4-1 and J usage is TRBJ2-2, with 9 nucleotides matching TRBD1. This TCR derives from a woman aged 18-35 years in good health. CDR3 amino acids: CASKDRGNTGELFF. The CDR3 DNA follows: TGCGCCAGCAAGGACAGGGGTAACACCGGGGAGCTGTTTTTT.